Following are 22 T cell receptor beta chains from one sample sequenced in a study of T cells in women clearing cervical HPV infection. The protocol was immunoSEQ multiplex PCR, while the TCRdb copy is restricted to in-frame clones and leaves out a portion. Its table records about 30,000 clones. The sequenced sample was blood buffy coat. The source is a woman between 18 and 70 years old with a cervical HPV16 infection that either progressed to CIN3+ or cleared (not recorded which).

Note on this clone: The read comes to an end 3 residues before the CDR3 does, leaving the germline J gene to fill in the end. The chain joins TRBV5-1 to TRBJ1-1, with 7 bases that match TRBD1. CDR1 and CDR2 from the germline V gene are SGHRS and YFSETQ. CDR3 length equals 14 residues. J lost 2 bases, V lost 3 bases, and 4 bases had no gene match. CDR3 amino acids: CASSSGTANTEAFF. The sequenced CDR3 bases are TGCGCCAGCAGCTCAGGGACAGCCAACACTGAA.

Note on this clone: The DNA ends 3 residues before the CDR3 does, and the rest of the CDR3 is filled in from the germline J gene. The V call is TRBV20-1, the J call TRBJ1-5, with D maybe TRBD1 (5 bases). Trimming removed 5 bases at V and 0 bases at J, with 11 bases between. Germline V gene sequence: CDR1 DFQATT, CDR2 SNEGSKA (reference sequence). The CDR3 runs to 14 residues. CDR3 amino acids: CSASRGVSNQPQHF. CDR3 DNA (partial): TGCAGTGCTTCCCGGGGGGTTAGCAATCAGCCC.

In regard to this clone: The read halts 3 residues ahead of the CDR3 end, with the missing end drawn from the germline J gene. The V gene is TRBV9, the J gene TRBJ2-1; 10 bases are shared with TRBD1. Germline CDR1 is SGDLS and CDR2 is YYNGEE. The CDR3 has 16 amino acids. The trim removed 3 bases at V and 9 bases at J, leaving 12 bases unmatched. CDR3: CASSDVDRGTLGEQFF. The sequenced CDR3 bases are TGTGCCAGCAGCGACGTGGACAGGGGGACCTTGGGTGAG.

With regard to this clone: The read falls 3 residues short of the CDR3 end, and the missing part is taken from the germline J gene. This chain connects TRBV12-5 to TRBJ2-5; D is unresolved. CDR3 length: 13 amino acids. Germline V CDR1 and CDR2: LGHNT, FRNRAP. Trimming took off 3 bases at V and 4 bases at J, with 9 bases between the two ends. The part of the CDR3 DNA that was read is TGTGCTAGTGGTTTCCAGTCGGGAGAGACC. Its translation is CASGFQSGET. The CDR3 in full is CASGFQSGETQYF.

A remark on this clone: The CDR3 end is not reached by the read, which stops 3 residues before it; the germline J gene fills it in. The chain couples TRBV5-1 to TRBJ2-1; perhaps TRBD1 as D (5 bases). Germline values: CDR1 SGHRS, CDR2 YFSETQ. The CDR3 contains 13 residues. Trimming removed 0 bases at V and 8 bases at J, with 9 bases between. CDR3 sequence: CASSLGRADEQFF. Incomplete CDR3 DNA: TGCGCCAGCAGCTTGGGCAGGGCCGATGAG.

The CDR3 DNA, read in part, is TGTGCCTGGAGGGGGGATACAGGGTCCCACGAG. Translated: CAWRGDTGSHE. The complete CDR3 sequence is CAWRGDTGSHEQYF. This sequence joins TRBV30 and TRBJ2-7, with D perhaps TRBD1 (6 bases). The read ends 3 residues before the CDR3 terminus; that terminus is restored from the germline J gene. The CDR3 covers 14 residues. The V gene lost 3 bases and the J gene lost 5 bases, with 17 bases spanning the gap. The germline gives CDR1 GTSNPN, CDR2 SVGIG (reference sequence).

The CDR3 is CASSEVSYNEQFF. CDR3 DNA (partial): TGTGCCAGCAGTGAAGTCAGTTACAATGAG. The V and J genes are TRBV2 and TRBJ2-1; no reliable D call. From the germline J gene comes the end of the CDR3, since the read stops 3 residues before it. The CDR3 covers 13 residues. Trimming took 1 base from V and 4 from J, leaving 5 bases between them. Germline V gives CDR1 SNHLY, CDR2 FYNNEI.

With respect to this clone: The read halts 3 residues ahead of the CDR3 end, with the missing end drawn from the germline J gene. This chain joins TRBV6-4 and TRBJ1-5; possible D gene TRBD1, 5 bases. From germline, CDR1 is MRHNA and CDR2 SNTAGT. This CDR3 comprises 14 residues. Trimming stripped 11 bases from V and 7 bases from J, with 21 bases between. CDR3 bases read: TGTGCCGCGAGGGGCGAAAGGGATCAACAGCCC. Translated: CAARGERDQQP. The full CDR3 sequence reads CAARGERDQQPQHF.

A remark on this clone: The read is 3 residues too short to cover the CDR3 end, so that end is filled in from the germline J gene. The chain has TRBV5-1 and TRBJ2-5; 11 bases are a match to TRBD2. In germline, CDR1 is SGHRS, CDR2 YFSETQ. This CDR3 has 15 amino acids. Unmatched junction bases numbered 3, after V lost 4 bases and J lost 1 base. Here the CDR3 reads CASSASGRLQETQYF. CDR3 DNA, as far as it was read: TGCGCCAGCAGCGCTAGCGGGAGGCTCCAAGAGACC.

To note about this clone: Sequencing ends 3 residues short of the CDR3 end; the germline J gene provides the rest. V is TRBV6-2 or TRBV6-3 and J is TRBJ2-7; tentative D call: TRBD1 (5 bases). Trimming removed 1 base at V and 0 bases at J, with 13 bases between. CDR3 length: 16 residues. The germline gives CDR1 MNHEY, CDR2 SVGEGT. The covered CDR3 bases are TGTGCCAGCAGTTACTGGGGCCGGGTAATCTCCTACGAG. Protein sequence: CASSYWGRVISYE. The entire CDR3 sequence reads CASSYWGRVISYEQYF.

Concerning this clone: The sequenced fragment ends 3 residues before the CDR3 boundary, so the rest is inferred from the germline J gene. The rearrangement joins TRBV7-8 to TRBJ2-1; 9 nucleotides line up with TRBD2. The CDR3 has 16 amino acids. CDR1 and CDR2 from the germline V gene are SGHVS and FQNEAQ. V shed 7 bases, J shed 5 bases, and the junction held 12 bases outside the gene matches. CDR3: CASTSTGREGHNEQFF. The sequenced part of the CDR3 DNA is TGTGCCAGCACCTCGACTGGGCGGGAGGGCCACAATGAG.

Comment on this clone: From the germline J gene comes the end of the CDR3, since the read stops 3 residues before it. This sequence joins TRBV19 and TRBJ2-7, with D possibly being TRBD1 (5 bases). Germline assignment: CDR1 LNHDA and CDR2 SQIVND (reference sequence). Trimming cost V 0 bases and J 5 bases, with 17 bases left between them. The length of the CDR3 is 16 residues. CDR3: CASSIDPQGIENEQYF. The DNA read from the CDR3 is TGTGCCAGTAGTATAGACCCCCAGGGTATCGAGAACGAG.

About this clone: The sequenced fragment ends 3 residues before the CDR3 boundary, so the rest is inferred from the germline J gene. The V and J genes are TRBV20-1 and TRBJ2-7; TRBD1 is a possible D gene (6 bases). The CDR3 totals 17 residues. V was pared by 0 bases and J by 6 bases, with 24 bases between. CDR1 and CDR2 (germline): DFQATT, SNEGSKA (reference sequence). CDR3: CSARDPEVDQGHSEQYF. CDR3 DNA (partial): TGCAGTGCTAGAGATCCCGAGGTGGACCAGGGACACTCCGAG.

As concerns this clone: The read gets to within 3 residues of the CDR3 end, and the germline J gene fills in the rest. This rearrangement joins TRBV2 to TRBJ2-5; 11 bases fit TRBD1. Germline V gives CDR1 SNHLY, CDR2 FYNNEI. V shed 4 bases and J 4 bases; nucleotides not matched to a gene: 5. The CDR3 is 15 amino acids. The CDR3 DNA, read in part, is TGTGCCAGCAGTGTGGGGGGACAGGGGGGAGAGACC. It is translated as CASSVGGQGGET. The entire CDR3 protein reads CASSVGGQGGETQYF.

To note about this clone: The read finishes 3 residues shy of the CDR3 end, and the germline J gene is used to complete it. This chain connects TRBV29-1 to TRBJ2-7, with 8 bases that match TRBD1. Trimming removed 2 bases from V and 3 bases from J; junction bases left unmatched: 3. This CDR3 has 13 residues. From germline, CDR1 is SQVTM and CDR2 ANQGSEA. The covered CDR3 bases are TGCAGCGTTGAAACGGACAGGGACTACGAG. Amino acid sequence: CSVETDRDYE. The CDR3 in full is CSVETDRDYEQYF.

Comments on this clone: The DNA ends 3 residues before the CDR3 does, and the rest of the CDR3 is filled in from the germline J gene. The sample has other DNA sequences that encode this CDR3 too. This chain joins TRBV5-1 and TRBJ1-3, with D perhaps matching TRBD1 (5 bases). CDR1 and CDR2 (germline): SGHRS, YFSETQ. The V end was cut by 0 bases, the J end by 0 bases, with 7 bases between. The length of the CDR3 is 15 residues. The CDR3 sequence is CASSLGGGSGNTIYF. The sequenced CDR3 bases are TGCGCCAGCAGCTTGGGGGGGGGCTCTGGAAACACC.

About this clone itself: One end of the junction does not line up with germline, which may come from a read error. The CDR3 is cut off 3 residues early in the read; its end comes from the germline J gene. The V and J genes are TRBV7-3 and TRBJ2-6; 7 bases agree with TRBD1. Germline V CDR1 and CDR2: SGHTA, FQGTGA. The CDR3 totals 15 residues. The DNA read from the CDR3 is TGTGCCGGCAGCTCGACAGGGACTGGGGCCAACGTC. Translating it yields CAGSSTGTGANV. The CDR3 reads in full as CAGSSTGTGANVLTF.

Comment on this clone: The DNA ends 3 residues before the CDR3 does, and the rest of the CDR3 is filled in from the germline J gene. The chain links TRBV20-1 to TRBJ2-3; TRBD2 aligns across 11 bases. With 4 bases clipped from V and 0 bases from J, the junction kept 9 bases outside the gene matches. This CDR3 has 17 amino acids. The germline CDR1 and CDR2 sequences are DFQATT and SNEGSKA (reference sequence). The CDR3 spells CSATRLAGTASTDTQYF. The sequenced part of the CDR3 DNA is TGCAGTGCTACTAGACTAGCGGGGACCGCTAGCACAGATACG.

Concerning this clone: The sequence runs out 3 residues before the end of the CDR3; the remainder is reconstructed from the germline J gene. V is TRBV7-9 and J is TRBJ2-1, with D possibly being TRBD1 (5 bases). This CDR3 is built from 14 residues. The germline V and J ends were trimmed by 5 bases and 7 bases, with 15 bases remaining between them. CDR1 and CDR2 from the germline V gene are SEHNR and FQNEAQ (reference sequence). Partial CDR3 DNA: TGTGCCAGCAGCCCCCTTGCAGGGTGGAATGAG. Translating gives CASSPLAGWNE. In full, the CDR3 is CASSPLAGWNEQFF.

CDR3 loop: CASSLGTVSYNEQFF. Incomplete CDR3 DNA: TGCGCCAGCAGCTTGGGTACGGTTTCCTACAATGAG. V is TRBV5-1 and J is TRBJ2-1; D uncertain. The read gets to within 3 residues of the CDR3 end, and the germline J gene fills in the rest. This CDR3 comprises 15 residues. Germline V lookup: CDR1 SGHRS, CDR2 YFSETQ. The V and J ends lost 0 bases and 1 base respectively, with 8 bases between them.

With respect to this clone: The read is 3 residues too short to cover the CDR3 end, so that end is filled in from the germline J gene. The chain employs TRBV27 and TRBJ2-7; the D is unclear. Germline values: CDR1 MNHEY, CDR2 SMNVEV (reference sequence). The CDR3 length is 13 residues. Trimming took off 1 base at V and 0 bases at J, with 4 bases between the two ends. The sequenced part of the CDR3 DNA is TGTGCCAGCAGTTTATACACCTCCTACGAG. It yields the protein CASSLYTSYE. The CDR3 in its entirety is CASSLYTSYEQYF.

Worth noting for this clone: The read ends 3 residues early relative to the CDR3; the germline J gene fills the gap. The chain couples TRBV28 to TRBJ2-1, with 12 bases identical to TRBD2. The CDR3 contains 16 residues. J was trimmed by 5 bases and V by 1 base; bases with no gene match: 3. CDR1 is MDHEN and CDR2 is SYDVKM in the germline V gene. The CDR3 is CASSLSLAGGHNEQFF. CDR3 DNA, as far as it was read: TGTGCCAGCAGTTTATCTCTAGCGGGAGGGCACAATGAG.